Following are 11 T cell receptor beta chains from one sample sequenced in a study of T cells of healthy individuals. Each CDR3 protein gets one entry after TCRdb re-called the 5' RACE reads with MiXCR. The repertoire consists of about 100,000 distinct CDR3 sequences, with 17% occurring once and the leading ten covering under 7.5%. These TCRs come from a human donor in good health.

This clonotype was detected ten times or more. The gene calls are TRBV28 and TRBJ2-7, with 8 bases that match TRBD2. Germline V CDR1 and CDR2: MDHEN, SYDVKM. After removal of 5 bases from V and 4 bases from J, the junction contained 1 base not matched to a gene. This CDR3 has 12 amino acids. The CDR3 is CASSGTRYEQYF. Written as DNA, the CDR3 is TGTGCCAGCAGTGGGACTAGATACGAGCAGTACTTC.

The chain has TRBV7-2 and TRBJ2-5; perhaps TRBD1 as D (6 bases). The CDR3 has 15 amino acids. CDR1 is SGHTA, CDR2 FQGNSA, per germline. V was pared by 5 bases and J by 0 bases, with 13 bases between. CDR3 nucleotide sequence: TGTGCCAGCAGCATACAGGGCTTGTACCAAGAGACCCAGTACTTC. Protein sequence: CASSIQGLYQETQYF.

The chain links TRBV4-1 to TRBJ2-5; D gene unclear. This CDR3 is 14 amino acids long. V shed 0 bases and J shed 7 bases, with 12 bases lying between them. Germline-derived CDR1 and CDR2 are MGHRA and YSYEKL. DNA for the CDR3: TGCGCCAGCAGCCAAGATGTCTTATCGAGGACCCAGTACTTC. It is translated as CASSQDVLSRTQYF.

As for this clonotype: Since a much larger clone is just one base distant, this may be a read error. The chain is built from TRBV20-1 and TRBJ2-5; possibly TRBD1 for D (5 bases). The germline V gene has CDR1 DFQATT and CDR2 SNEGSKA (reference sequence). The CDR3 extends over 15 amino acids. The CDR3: CSAARPLGVQETQHF. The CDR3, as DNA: TGCAGTGCAGCACGGCCCCTAGGGGTCCAAGAGACCCAGCACTTC.

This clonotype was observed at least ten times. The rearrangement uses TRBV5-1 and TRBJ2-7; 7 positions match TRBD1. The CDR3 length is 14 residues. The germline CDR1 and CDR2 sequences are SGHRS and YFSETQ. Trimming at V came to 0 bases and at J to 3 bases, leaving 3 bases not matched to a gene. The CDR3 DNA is TGCGCCAGCAGCTTGGGACAGGGAATCTACGAGCAGTACTTC. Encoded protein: CASSLGQGIYEQYF.

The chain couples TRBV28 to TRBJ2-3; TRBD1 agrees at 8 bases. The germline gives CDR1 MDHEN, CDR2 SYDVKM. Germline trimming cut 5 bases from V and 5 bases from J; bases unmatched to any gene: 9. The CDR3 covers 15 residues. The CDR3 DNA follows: TGTGCCAGCAGTCCTCCAGGGACAGGCATAGATACGCAGTATTTT. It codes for CASSPPGTGIDTQYF.

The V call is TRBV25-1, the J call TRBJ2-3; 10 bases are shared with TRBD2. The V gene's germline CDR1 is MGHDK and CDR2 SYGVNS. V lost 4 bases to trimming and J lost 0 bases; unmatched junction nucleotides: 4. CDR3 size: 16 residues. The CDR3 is CASSGGLAASTDTQYF. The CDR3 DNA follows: TGTGCCAGCAGTGGTGGACTAGCGGCTAGCACAGATACGCAGTATTTT.

The DNA of the CDR3 is TGCGCCAGCAGCTCGGGAGGTGTCAGCAGGCTTCAGTACTTC. It codes for CASSSGGVSRLQYF. The chain employs TRBV5-1 and TRBJ2-4; 7 nucleotides align to TRBD2. Germline V gives CDR1 SGHRS, CDR2 YFSETQ. The CDR3 spans 14 residues. V was clipped by 3 bases and J by 11 bases; unmatched bases: 11.

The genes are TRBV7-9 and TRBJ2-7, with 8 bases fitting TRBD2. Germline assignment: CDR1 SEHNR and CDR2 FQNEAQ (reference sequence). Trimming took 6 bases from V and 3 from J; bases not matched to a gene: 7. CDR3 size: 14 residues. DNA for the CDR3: TGTGCCAGCAGACCCTTAGCGGGGAACTACGAGCAGTACTTC. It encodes CASRPLAGNYEQYF.

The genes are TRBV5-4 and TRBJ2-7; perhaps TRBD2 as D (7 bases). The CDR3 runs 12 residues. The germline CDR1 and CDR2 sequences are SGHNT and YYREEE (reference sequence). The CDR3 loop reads CASSWKGGRDSV. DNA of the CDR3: TGTGCCAGCAGTTGGAAGGGGGGGCGGGATTCGGTC.

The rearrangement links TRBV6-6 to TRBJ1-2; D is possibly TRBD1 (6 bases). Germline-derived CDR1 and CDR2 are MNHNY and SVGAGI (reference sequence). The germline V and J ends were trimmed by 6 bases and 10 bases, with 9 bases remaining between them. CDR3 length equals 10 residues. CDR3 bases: TGTGCCAGCAGAGACAGGTTCTACACCTTC. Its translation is CASRDRFYTF.